The sequence of this TCR beta chain was determined in a study of blood T cell repertoires in COVID-19. As for the study in general: PBMCs, B-cell-depleted T cells, or T cells were the source of the cDNA or gDNA that made up the material.

The CDR3 loop spans 16 amino acids. V lost 1 base, J lost 3 bases, and 4 bases stayed unmatched. Germline CDR1 SGHTA, CDR2 FQGNSA. Original analysis: It was from reference gene primer amplification that nucleated cell counts were estimated. The method was immunoSEQ multiplex PCR; TCRdb's version includes in-frame clones alone and lacks a portion of them. V, J and clone size derive from that table, while D and trimming were established from the DNA sequence. The sample contains some 290,000 clones, 86% of which appear only once. This clone was counted once. In Seattle, patients joined the study during active infection and were tracked longitudinally.

The sequence was collected from a woman in her twenties or thirties with COVID-19, enrolled during active disease. The J gene is TRBJ1-5, the V gene TRBV7-2; 9 bases map to TRBD1. Sequenced material: peripheral blood. The DNA of the CDR3 is TGTGCCAGCAGCTTAGTGGGGACAGGGAACAATCAGCCCCAGCATTTT. It yields the protein CASSLVGTGNNQPQHF. Combining the CDR3 with reference TRBV7-2 and TRBJ1-5 gives the whole variable domain GAGVSQSPSNKVTEKGKDVELRCDPISGHTALYWYRQSLGQGLEFLIYFQGNSAPDKSGLPSDRFSAERTGGSVSTLTIQRTQQEDSAVYLCASSLVGTGNNQPQHFGDGTRLSIL.